This T cell receptor beta chain was sequenced in a study of shared clonotypes between healthy human individuals. The assay was immunoSEQ multiplex PCR, and TCRdb's table has in-frame clones only and misses some. The sample shows fewer than 2.5 million clones, roughly 93% of them seen only once. Germline lookup yields CDR1 SGDLS and CDR2 YYNGEE. The CDR3 runs 14 residues. Trimming removed 3 bases from V and 6 bases from J, with 16 bases in between. This sequence was found in a man aged 18-30 years in good health. Some clones in this sample may be carry-over from other donors' samples. The sample was naive CD4+ T cells from PBMCs. Subset denoted: CD45RA+ positively selected. The chain combines TRBV9 with TRBJ2-7, with D tentatively TRBD2 (5 bases). CDR3 region: CASSGGQYVGEQYF. Written as DNA, the CDR3 is TGTGCCAGCAGCGGAGGGCAATATGTAGGCGAGCAGTACTTC.